Listed below are T cell receptor beta chains from one sample, sequenced in a study of blood T cells in healthy people across ages. Using its own MiXCR run on the 5' RACE reads, TCRdb lists one record per CDR3 protein. This sample yields more than 800,000 distinct CDR3 sequences, of which less than 35% are seen a single time; 17% belongs to the top ten. Sequencing was done on a sample of blood. All receptors derive from a woman older than 75 in good health. Both conserved end residues are part of each CDR3. The order of the fields is clone size, V gene, J gene, D gene, CDR3 protein, CDR3 DNA. D genes are given only for firm matches. Clone size, where shown, is once, few, many, or a class for clones that have expanded.

many	TRBV7-2	TRBJ2-3	.	CASSLSGLSTDTQYF	TGTGCCAGCAGTCTCTCGGGACTCTCCACAGATACGCAGTATTTT
few	TRBV20-1	TRBJ2-7	TRBD1	CSARPWGQGFHNEQYF	TGCAGTGCTAGGCCTTGGGGACAGGGTTTCCACAATGAGCAGTACTTC
few	TRBV28	TRBJ2-7	.	CASSSQLLEQYF	TGTGCCAGCAGTTCGCAGTTGCTCGAGCAGTACTTC
many	TRBV27	TRBJ1-5	.	CASSFRGLRQPQHF	TGTGCCAGCAGTTTTAGGGGTCTCCGTCAGCCCCAGCATTTT
many	TRBV28	TRBJ2-4	.	CASSPGEINIQYF	TGTGCCAGCAGTCCAGGCGAGATAAACATTCAGTACTTC
many	TRBV20-1	TRBJ2-1	.	CSASMGPEDLSMQFF	TGCAGTGCTAGTATGGGGCCTGAGGACCTAAGTATGCAGTTCTTC
few	TRBV5-6	TRBJ1-4	.	CASSMYDGRPTNEKLFF	TGTGCCAGCAGCATGTATGATGGACGGCCTACTAATGAAAAACTGTTTTTT
many	TRBV5-5	TRBJ1-2	.	CASSLSAARYGYTF	TGTGCCAGCAGCTTGTCCGCTGCTCGCTATGGCTACACCTTC
.	TRBV7-9	TRBJ2-2	.	CASNSAEDIGELFF	TGTGCCAGCAACTCCGCAGAGGACATCGGGGAGCTGTTTTTT
.	TRBV7-2	TRBJ2-1	TRBD2	CASGVRAGGLNNEQFF	TGTGCCAGCGGAGTCCGCGCGGGAGGTTTAAACAATGAGCAGTTCTTC
.	TRBV11-2	TRBJ2-2	TRBD1	CASSLVGQGAAGELFF	TGTGCCAGCAGCTTAGTGGGACAGGGGGCCGCCGGGGAGCTGTTTTTT
many	TRBV29-1	TRBJ2-7	.	CSVLGYTYEQYF	TGCAGCGTTCTTGGGTACACCTACGAGCAGTACTTC
few	TRBV30	TRBJ1-2	.	CAWSVAPGGYTF	TGTGCCTGGAGTGTAGCCCCGGGGGGCTACACCTTC
.	TRBV18	TRBJ2-6	TRBD1	CASSPRQGGSGANVLTF	TGTGCCAGCTCACCGAGACAGGGTGGCTCTGGGGCCAACGTCCTGACTTTC
many	TRBV20-1	TRBJ2-1	.	CSAKAEGGNEQFF	TGCAGTGCCAAAGCGGAGGGTGGCAATGAGCAGTTCTTC
many	TRBV20-1	TRBJ2-1	TRBD2	CSASNGGGAIDNEQFF	TGCAGTGCTAGTAATGGCGGGGGGGCCATAGACAATGAGCAGTTCTTC
.	TRBV7-6	TRBJ2-5	TRBD2	CASRNTLLASRQETRYF	TGTGCCAGCAGGAATACTCTACTAGCGTCTCGCCAAGAGACCCGGTACTTC
.	TRBV7-2	TRBJ2-5	TRBD2	CVSSSSGGTETQYF	TGTGTCAGCAGCTCGAGCGGGGGGACCGAGACCCAGTACTTC
.	TRBV7-8	TRBJ2-2	TRBD2	CASSLVLAGNTGELFF	TGTGCCAGCAGCTTAGTACTAGCGGGGAACACCGGGGAGCTGTTTTTT
few	TRBV18	TRBJ2-7	.	CASSPNRLEYYEQYF	TGTGCCAGCTCACCAAATCGACTGGAGTACTACGAGCAGTACTTC
.	TRBV7-2	TRBJ1-2	TRBD1	CASSSNFFGTDGYTF	TGTGCCAGCAGCTCTAACTTTTTCGGGACAGATGGCTACACCTTC
.	TRBV3-1	TRBJ2-1	TRBD1	CASGQGAGGMFF	TGTGCCAGCGGCCAAGGCGCAGGGGGTATGTTCTTC
once	TRBV6-2/TRBV6-3	TRBJ1-5	.	CASSFSTGLGNQPQHF	TGTGCCAGCAGCTTCTCAACAGGGCTGGGCAATCAGCCCCAGCATTTT
few	TRBV29-1	TRBJ2-1	.	CSVEDRGDSSQGEQFF	TGCAGCGTTGAAGACCGGGGCGATTCGAGCCAGGGTGAGCAGTTCTTC
.	TRBV20-1	TRBJ2-1	.	CSAFQGNEQFF	TGCAGTGCTTTTCAGGGCAACGAGCAGTTCTTC
many	TRBV5-1	TRBJ1-6	.	CASSLGHPYNSPLHF	TGCGCCAGCAGCTTGGGACATCCCTATAATTCACCCCTCCACTTT